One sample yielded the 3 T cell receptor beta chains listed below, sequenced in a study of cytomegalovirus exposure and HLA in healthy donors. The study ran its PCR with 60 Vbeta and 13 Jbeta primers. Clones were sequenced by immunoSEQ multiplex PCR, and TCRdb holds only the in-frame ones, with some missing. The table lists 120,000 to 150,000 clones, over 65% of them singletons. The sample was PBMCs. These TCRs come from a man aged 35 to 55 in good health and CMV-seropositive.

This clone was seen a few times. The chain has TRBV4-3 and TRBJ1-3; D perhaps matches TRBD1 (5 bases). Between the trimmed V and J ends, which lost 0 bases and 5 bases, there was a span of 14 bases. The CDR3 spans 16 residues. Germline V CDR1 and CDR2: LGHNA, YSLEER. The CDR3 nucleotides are TGCGCCAGCAGCCAAGACACTCCGGGGGGGAGAAACACCATATATTTT. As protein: CASSQDTPGGRNTIYF.

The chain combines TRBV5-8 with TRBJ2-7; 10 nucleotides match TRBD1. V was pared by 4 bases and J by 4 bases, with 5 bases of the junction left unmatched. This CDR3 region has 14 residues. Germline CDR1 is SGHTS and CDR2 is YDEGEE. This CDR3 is CASSPGTGEYEQYF. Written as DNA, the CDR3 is TGTGCCAGCAGCCCCGGGACAGGGGAATACGAGCAGTACTTC.

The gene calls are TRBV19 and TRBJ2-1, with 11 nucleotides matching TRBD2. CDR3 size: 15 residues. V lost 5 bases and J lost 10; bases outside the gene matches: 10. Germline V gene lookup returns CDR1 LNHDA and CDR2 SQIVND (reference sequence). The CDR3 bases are TGTGCCAGTAGTGGGGCTAGCGGGAGGAGGGAGGAGCAGTTCTTC. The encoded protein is CASSGASGRREEQFF.